This T cell receptor beta chain was found in a study of T-cell memory formation after mild COVID-19. Study information: Clusters of TCRs were largely donor specific.

This clonotype has only a few counts. What it binds is unknown. Overall study findings and caveats: Prior to infection, memory already included some responding clones, suggesting cross-reactive memory joined. CD4+ contracting clones were found mainly in CM and EM, and CD8+ ones in EMRA. Among clones contracting day 15 to 85, CD4/CD8 was balanced, whereas later expanders leaned CD4+.

Via MiXCR, TCRdb re-called the 5' RACE reads, giving one row per CDR3 protein. Counted here are 160,000 or so distinct CDR3 sequences, 25% to 40% occurring once; the ten biggest clones make up around 11%. The CDR3 is made up of 15 amino acids. V lost 3 bases to trimming and J lost 2 bases, with 12 bases between them. Per the germline V gene, CDR1 is SGHAT and CDR2 is FQNNGV. Sequenced input: PBMCs or a T cell subset sorted from them (not recorded which). The source of this sequence is an adult woman who had mild COVID-19 (a few samples of this study predate the infection). Cell type and time point are not known. V gene TRBV11-2 combines with J gene TRBJ2-3; TRBD1 might be the D (6 bases). The chain's CDR3 is CASSFRGQSTDTQYF. For the CDR3, the DNA is TGTGCCAGCAGCTTTAGAGGACAGTCCACAGATACGCAGTATTTT. The entire variable domain, with the rest obtained from reference TRBV11-2 and TRBJ2-3, is as follows: EAGVAQSPRYKIIEKRQSVAFWCNPISGHATLYWYQQILGQGPKLLIQFQNNGVVDDSQLPKDRFSAERLKGVDSTLKIQPAKLEDSAVYLCASSFRGQSTDTQYFGPGTRLTVL.